This T cell receptor (beta chain) came from a study of blood T cell repertoires in COVID-19. Looking at the study overall: Acute-phase and convalescent COVID-19 samples originated in the United States, Italy and Spain.

Profiling relied on immunoSEQ multiplex PCR, and the TCRdb table lists in-frame clones only, not all of them. The repertoire consists of fewer than 350,000 clones, with around nine tenths occurring once and the leading ten covering about 3.9%. Patients at the Seattle site were enrolled during active infection and followed longitudinally. The CDR3 totals 12 residues. Germline CDR1 reads MNHEY; CDR2 reads SMNVEV (reference sequence). V shed 5 bases and J shed 7 bases, with 11 bases lying between them. V and J are TRBV27 and TRBJ1-2; D is unresolved. This clonotype was obtained from a woman aged 55-69 years with COVID-19, enrolled during active disease. The sequencing sample was made of peripheral blood. CDR3 sequence (DNA): TGTGCCAGCAGTCGGACTGGTGGTGGCTACACCTTC. Its translation is CASSRTGGGYTF.